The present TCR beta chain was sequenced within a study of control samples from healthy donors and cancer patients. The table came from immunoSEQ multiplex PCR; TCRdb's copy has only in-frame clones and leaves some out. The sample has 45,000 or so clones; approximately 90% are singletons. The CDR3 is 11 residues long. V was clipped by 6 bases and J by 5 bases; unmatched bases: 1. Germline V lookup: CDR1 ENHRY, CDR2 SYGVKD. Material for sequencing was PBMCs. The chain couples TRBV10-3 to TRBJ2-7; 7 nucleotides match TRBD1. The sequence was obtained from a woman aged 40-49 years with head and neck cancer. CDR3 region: CAISTGDEQYF. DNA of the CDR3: TGTGCCATCAGCACAGGGGACGAGCAGTACTTC.